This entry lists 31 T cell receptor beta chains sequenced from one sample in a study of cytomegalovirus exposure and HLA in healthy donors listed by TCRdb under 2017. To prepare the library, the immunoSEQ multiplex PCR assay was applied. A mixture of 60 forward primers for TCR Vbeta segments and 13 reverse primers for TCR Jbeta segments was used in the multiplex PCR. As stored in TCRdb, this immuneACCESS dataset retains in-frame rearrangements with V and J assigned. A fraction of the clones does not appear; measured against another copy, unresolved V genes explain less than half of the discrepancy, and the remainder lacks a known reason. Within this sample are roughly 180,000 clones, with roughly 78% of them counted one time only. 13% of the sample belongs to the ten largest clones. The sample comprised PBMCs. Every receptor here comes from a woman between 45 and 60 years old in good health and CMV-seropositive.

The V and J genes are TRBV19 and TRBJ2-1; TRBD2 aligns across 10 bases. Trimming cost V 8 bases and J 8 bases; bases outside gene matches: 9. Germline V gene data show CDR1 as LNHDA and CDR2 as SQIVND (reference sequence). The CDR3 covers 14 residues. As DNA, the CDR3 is TGTGCCAGTGCCCGGACTAGCGGTTTCGATGAGCAGTTCTTC. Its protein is CASARTSGFDEQFF.

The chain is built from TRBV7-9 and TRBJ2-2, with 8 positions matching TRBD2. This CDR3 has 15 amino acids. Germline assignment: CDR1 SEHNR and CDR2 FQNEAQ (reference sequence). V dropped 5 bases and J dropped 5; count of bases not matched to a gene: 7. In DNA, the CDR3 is TGTGCCAGCAGCCCGAAAGCGGGGGTGACCGGGGAGCTGTTTTTT. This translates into CASSPKAGVTGELFF.

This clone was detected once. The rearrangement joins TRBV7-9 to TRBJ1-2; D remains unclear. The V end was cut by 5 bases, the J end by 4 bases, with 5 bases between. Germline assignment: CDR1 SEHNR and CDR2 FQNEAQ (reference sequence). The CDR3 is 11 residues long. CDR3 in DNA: TGTGCCAGCAGCCGGAGCTATGGCTACACCTTC. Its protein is CASSRSYGYTF. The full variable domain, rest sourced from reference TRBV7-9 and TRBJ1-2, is DTGVSQNPRHKITKRGQNVTFRCDPISEHNRLYWYRQTLGQGPEFLTYFQNEAQLEKSRLLSDRFSAERPKGSFSTLEIQRTEQGDSAMYLCASSRSYGYTFGSGTRLTVV.

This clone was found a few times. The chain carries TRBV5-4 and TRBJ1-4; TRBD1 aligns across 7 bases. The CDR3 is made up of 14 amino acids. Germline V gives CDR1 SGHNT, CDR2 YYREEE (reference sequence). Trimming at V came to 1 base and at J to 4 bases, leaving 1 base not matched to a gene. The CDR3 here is CASSLTGVNEKLFF. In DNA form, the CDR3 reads TGTGCCAGCAGCTTGACAGGGGTTAATGAAAAACTGTTTTTT.

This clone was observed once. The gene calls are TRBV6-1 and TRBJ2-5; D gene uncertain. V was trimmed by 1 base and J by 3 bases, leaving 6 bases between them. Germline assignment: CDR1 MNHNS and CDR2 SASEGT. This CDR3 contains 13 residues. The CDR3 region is CASSEVRKETQYF. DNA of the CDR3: TGTGCCAGCAGTGAAGTCAGAAAAGAGACCCAGTACTTC.

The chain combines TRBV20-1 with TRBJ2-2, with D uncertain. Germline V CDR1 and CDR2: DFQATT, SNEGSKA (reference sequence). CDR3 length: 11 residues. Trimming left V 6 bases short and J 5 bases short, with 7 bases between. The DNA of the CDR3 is TGCAGTGCGGCCGGGACCGGGGAGCTGTTTTTT. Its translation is CSAAGTGELFF.

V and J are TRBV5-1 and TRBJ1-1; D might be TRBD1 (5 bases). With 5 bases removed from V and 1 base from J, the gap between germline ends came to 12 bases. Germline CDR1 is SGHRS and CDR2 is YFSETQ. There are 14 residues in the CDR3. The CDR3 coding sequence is TGCGCCAGCAGTCGATTAACAGGGAACACTGAAGCTTTCTTT. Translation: CASSRLTGNTEAFF.

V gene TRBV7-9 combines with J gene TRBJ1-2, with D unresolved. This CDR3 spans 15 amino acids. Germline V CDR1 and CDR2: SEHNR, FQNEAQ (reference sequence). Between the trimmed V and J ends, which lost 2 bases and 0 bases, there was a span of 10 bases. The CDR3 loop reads CASSLTGLTNYGYTF. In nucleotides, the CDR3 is TGTGCCAGCAGCTTAACCGGACTAACTAACTATGGCTACACCTTC.

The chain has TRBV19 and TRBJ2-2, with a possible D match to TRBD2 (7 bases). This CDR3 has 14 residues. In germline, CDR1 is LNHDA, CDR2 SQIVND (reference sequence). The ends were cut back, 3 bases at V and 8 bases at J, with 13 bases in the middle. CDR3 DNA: TGTGCCAGTAGTATTGGGGGGGCGGCGGGGGAGCTGTTTTTT. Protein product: CASSIGGAAGELFF.

The CDR3 coding sequence is TGTGCCAGCAGTTACGGTTCTCGGTTCTATGGCTACACCTTC. Protein product: CASSYGSRFYGYTF. The chain employs TRBV6-5 and TRBJ1-2; D is ambiguous. From germline, CDR1 is MNHEY and CDR2 SVGAGI. Trimming left V 2 bases short and J 4 bases short, with 11 bases between. This CDR3 comprises 14 residues.

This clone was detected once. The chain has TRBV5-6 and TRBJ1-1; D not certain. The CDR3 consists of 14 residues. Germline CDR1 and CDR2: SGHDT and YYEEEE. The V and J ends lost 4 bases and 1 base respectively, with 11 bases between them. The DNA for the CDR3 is TGTGCCAGCAGCCGCCTTTCCGGGAACACTGAAGCTTTCTTT. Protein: CASSRLSGNTEAFF.

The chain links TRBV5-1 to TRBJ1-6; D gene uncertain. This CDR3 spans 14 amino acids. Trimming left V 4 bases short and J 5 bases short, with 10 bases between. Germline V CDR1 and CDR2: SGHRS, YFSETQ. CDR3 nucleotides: TGCGCCAGCAGCGAGGCCAGTAATAATTCACCCCTCCACTTT. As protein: CASSEASNNSPLHF.

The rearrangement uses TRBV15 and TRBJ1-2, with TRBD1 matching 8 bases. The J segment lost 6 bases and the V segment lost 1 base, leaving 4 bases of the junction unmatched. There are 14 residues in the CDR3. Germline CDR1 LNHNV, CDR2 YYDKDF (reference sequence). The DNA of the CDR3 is TGTGCCACCAGCAGAGTCAGGGGGCCGAATGGCTACACCTTC. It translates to CATSRVRGPNGYTF.

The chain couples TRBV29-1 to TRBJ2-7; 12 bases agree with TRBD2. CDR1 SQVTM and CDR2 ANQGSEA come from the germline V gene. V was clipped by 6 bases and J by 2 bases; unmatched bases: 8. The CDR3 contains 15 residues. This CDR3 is CSVGGTSGGTYEQYF. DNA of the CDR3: TGCAGCGTGGGGGGAACTAGCGGGGGGACCTACGAGCAGTACTTC.

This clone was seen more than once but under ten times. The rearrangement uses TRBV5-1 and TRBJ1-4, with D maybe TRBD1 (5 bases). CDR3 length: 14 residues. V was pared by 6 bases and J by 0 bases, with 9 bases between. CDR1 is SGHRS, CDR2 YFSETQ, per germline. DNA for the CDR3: TGCGCCAGCACCAGGGATCCAACTAATGAAAAACTGTTTTTT. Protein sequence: CASTRDPTNEKLFF. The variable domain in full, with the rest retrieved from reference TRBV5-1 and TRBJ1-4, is KAGVTQTPRYLIKTRGQQVTLSCSPISGHRSVSWYQQTPGQGLQFLFEYFSETQRNKGNFPGRFSGRQFSNSRSEMNVSTLELGDSALYLCASTRDPTNEKLFFGSGTQLSVL.

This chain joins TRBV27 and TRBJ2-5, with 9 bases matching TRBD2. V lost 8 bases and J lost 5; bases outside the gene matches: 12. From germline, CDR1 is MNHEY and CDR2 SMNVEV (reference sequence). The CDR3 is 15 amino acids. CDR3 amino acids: CASSPGSGGPETQYF. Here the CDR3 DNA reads TGTGCCAGCTCGCCAGGTAGCGGGGGCCCGGAGACCCAGTACTTC.

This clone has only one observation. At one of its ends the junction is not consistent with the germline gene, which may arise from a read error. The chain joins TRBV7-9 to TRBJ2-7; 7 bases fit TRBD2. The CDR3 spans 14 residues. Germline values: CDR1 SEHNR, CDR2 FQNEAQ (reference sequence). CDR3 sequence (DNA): TGTTCCAGCAGCTTACACGGGGGGACCCTCGAGCAGTACTTC. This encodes CSSSLHGGTLEQYF.

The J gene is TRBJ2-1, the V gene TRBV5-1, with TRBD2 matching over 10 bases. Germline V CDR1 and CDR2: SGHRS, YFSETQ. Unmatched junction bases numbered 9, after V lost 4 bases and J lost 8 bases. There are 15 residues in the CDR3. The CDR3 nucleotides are TGCGCCAGCAGCCTCGATCTAGCGGGGGTTGATGAGCAGTTCTTC. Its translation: CASSLDLAGVDEQFF. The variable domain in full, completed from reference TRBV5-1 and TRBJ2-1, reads KAGVTQTPRYLIKTRGQQVTLSCSPISGHRSVSWYQQTPGQGLQFLFEYFSETQRNKGNFPGRFSGRQFSNSRSEMNVSTLELGDSALYLCASSLDLAGVDEQFFGPGTRLTVL.

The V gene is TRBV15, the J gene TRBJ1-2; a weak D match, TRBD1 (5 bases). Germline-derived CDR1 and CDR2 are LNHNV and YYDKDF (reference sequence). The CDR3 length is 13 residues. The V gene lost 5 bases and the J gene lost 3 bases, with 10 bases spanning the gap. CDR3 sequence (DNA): TGTGCCACCAGCGGAAGGGGCGACTATGGCTACACCTTC. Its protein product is CATSGRGDYGYTF.

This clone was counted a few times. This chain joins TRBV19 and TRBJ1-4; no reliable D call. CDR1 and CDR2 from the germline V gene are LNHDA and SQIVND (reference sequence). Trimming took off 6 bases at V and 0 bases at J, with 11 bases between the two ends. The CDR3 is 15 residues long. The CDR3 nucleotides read TGTGCCAGTAGAGCGGACGGGACAACTAATGAAAAACTGTTTTTT. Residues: CASRADGTTNEKLFF.

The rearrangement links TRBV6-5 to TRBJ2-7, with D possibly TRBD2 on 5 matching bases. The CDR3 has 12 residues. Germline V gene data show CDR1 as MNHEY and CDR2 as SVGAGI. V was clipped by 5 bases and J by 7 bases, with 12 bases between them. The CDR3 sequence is CASSLSGVEQYF. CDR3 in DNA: TGTGCCAGCAGTCTCTCCGGGGTGGAGCAGTACTTC.

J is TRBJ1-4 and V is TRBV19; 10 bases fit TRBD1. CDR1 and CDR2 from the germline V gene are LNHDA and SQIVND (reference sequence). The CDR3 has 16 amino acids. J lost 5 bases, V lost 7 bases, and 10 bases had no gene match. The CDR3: CASTLSRGQGNEKLFF. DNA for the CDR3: TGTGCCAGTACCCTGTCGAGGGGACAGGGGAATGAAAAACTGTTTTTT.

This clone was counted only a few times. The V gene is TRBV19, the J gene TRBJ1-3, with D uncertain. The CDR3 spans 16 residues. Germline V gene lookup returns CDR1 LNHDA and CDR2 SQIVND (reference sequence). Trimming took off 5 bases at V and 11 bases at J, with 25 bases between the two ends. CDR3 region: CASSVGSRVRGVSIYF. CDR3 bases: TGTGCCAGTAGTGTCGGATCCCGGGTCCGAGGAGTCTCCATATATTTT.

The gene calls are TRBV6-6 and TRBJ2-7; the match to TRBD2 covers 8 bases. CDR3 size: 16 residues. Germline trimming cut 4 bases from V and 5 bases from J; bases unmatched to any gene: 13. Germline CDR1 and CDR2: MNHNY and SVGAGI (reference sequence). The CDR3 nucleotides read TGTGCCAGCAGTTCCTCCTCTAGCGGGCGGGGCCACGAGCAGTACTTC. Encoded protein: CASSSSSSGRGHEQYF.

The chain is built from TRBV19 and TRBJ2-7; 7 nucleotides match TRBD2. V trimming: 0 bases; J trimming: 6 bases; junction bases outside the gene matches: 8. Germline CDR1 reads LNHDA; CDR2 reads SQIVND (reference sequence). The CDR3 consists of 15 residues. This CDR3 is CASSIDYEAGCEQYF. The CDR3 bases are TGTGCCAGTAGTATAGATTATGAAGCGGGATGCGAGCAGTACTTC.

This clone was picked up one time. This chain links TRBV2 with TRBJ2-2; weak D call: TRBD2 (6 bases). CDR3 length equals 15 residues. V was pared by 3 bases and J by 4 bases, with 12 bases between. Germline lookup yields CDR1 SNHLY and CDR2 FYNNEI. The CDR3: CASSEEGPSTGELFF. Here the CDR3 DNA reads TGTGCCAGCAGTGAGGAGGGGCCTTCCACCGGGGAGCTGTTTTTT.

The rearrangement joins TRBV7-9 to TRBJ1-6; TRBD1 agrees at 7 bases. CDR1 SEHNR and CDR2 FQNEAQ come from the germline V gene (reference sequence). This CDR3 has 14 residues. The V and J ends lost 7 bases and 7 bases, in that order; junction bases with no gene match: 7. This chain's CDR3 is CASNHRGPNSPLHF. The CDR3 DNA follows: TGTGCCAGCAACCACAGGGGTCCAAATTCACCCCTCCACTTT.

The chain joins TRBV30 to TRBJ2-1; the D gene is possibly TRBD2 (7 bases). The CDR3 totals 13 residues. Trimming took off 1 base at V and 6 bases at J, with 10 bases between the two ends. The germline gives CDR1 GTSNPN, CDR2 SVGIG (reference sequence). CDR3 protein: CAWSERGGNEQFF. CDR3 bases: TGTGCCTGGAGTGAAAGGGGGGGCAATGAGCAGTTCTTC.

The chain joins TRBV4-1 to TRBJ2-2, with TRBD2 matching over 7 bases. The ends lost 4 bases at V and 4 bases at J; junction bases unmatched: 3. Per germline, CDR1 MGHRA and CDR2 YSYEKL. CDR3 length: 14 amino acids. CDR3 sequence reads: CASSRGSLTGELFF. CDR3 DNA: TGCGCCAGCAGCCGCGGGAGCCTCACCGGGGAGCTGTTTTTT.

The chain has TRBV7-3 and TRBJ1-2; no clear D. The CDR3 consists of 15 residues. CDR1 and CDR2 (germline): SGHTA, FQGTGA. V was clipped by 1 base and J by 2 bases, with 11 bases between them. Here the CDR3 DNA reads TGTGCCAGCAGCTTAAAACCTAAGAAAAACTATGGCTACACCTTC. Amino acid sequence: CASSLKPKKNYGYTF.

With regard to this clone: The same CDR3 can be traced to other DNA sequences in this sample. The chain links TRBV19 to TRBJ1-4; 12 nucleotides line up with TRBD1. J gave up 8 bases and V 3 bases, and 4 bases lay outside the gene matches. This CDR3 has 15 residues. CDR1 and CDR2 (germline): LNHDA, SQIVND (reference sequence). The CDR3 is CASSIAGTGGEKLFF. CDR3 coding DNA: TGTGCCAGTAGTATTGCCGGGACAGGGGGCGAAAAACTGTTTTTT.